This T cell receptor beta chain derives from a study of neurological immune-mediated disorders. Study results and limitations: Private repertoires in all groups were suggested, as expanded clones shared no CDR3 amino acid sequences across subjects. A possible signature appeared as one related-CDR3 cluster, in which phylogenetic grouping placed the repertoires of 18 of 34 multiple sclerosis patients. The most TCR clonal expansion was seen in HTLV-1-associated myelopathy, whereas the least was seen in multiple sclerosis, below the level in healthy controls.

Many counts were recorded for this clonotype. The target antigen is unknown. Unsorted libraries used 2 million PBMCs kept at -80 degrees C. TCRdb ran MiXCR on the 5' RACE reads and lists one entry per CDR3 protein. The table has tens of thousands of distinct CDR3 sequences, approximately 3.5% seen once; the top ten hold around 3.2%. The sequence came from a woman aged 45-60 years with multiple sclerosis. Sequences were obtained from PBMCs.

The CDR3 region is CSARDDRSYNYGYTF. The CDR3 coding sequence is TGCAGTGCTCGCGACGACAGGTCTTATAACTATGGCTACACCTTC. The chain couples TRBV20-1 to TRBJ1-2; tentative D call: TRBD1 (6 bases). V was cut by 5 bases and J by 1 base, with 17 bases left in between. The CDR3 consists of 15 residues. CDR1 DFQATT and CDR2 SNEGSKA come from the germline V gene (reference sequence).